Below are 28 T cell receptor beta chains sequenced from a single sample in a study of shared clonotypes between healthy human individuals. The naive CD8 subset, CD45RO-negative cells positively selected for CCR7, excluded terminally differentiated effector memory CD45RA+ cells. Produced via immunoSEQ multiplex PCR; TCRdb's table is partial and in-frame only. Here the sample spans hundreds of thousands of clones, approximately 95% being singletons. The sequenced material came from naive CD8+ T cells sorted from blood. The source is a woman aged 25 to 39 in good health.

This sequence joins TRBV30 and TRBJ2-7; TRBD2 matches at 9 bases. The CDR3 length is 13 residues. V shed 2 bases and J 5 bases; nucleotides not matched to a gene: 4. Germline CDR1 GTSNPN, CDR2 SVGIG (reference sequence). CDR3 residues: CAWSKREAHEQYF. The DNA of the CDR3 is TGTGCCTGGAGTAAGCGGGAGGCGCACGAGCAGTACTTC. Together with reference TRBV30 and TRBJ2-7, the CDR3 gives the full variable domain: SQTIHQWPATLVQPVGSPLSLECTVEGTSNPNLYWYRQAAGRGLQLLFYSVGIGQISSEVPQNLSASRPQDRQFILSSKKLLLSDSGFYLCAWSKREAHEQYFGPGTRLTVT.

V is TRBV7-9 and J is TRBJ1-2; tentatively, D is TRBD1 (6 bases). V was clipped by 3 bases and J by 5 bases, with 22 bases between them. Germline V gene lookup returns CDR1 SEHNR and CDR2 FQNEAQ (reference sequence). The length of the CDR3 is 17 residues. CDR3 coding DNA: TGTGCCAGCAGCTTCCCCGGGGGGGCTGCTACGACATATGGCTACACCTTC. This sequence encodes CASSFPGGAATTYGYTF.

The chain links TRBV14 to TRBJ2-2; D is ambiguous. Trimming stripped 5 bases from V and 1 base from J, with 17 bases between. CDR3 size: 17 residues. CDR1 and CDR2 from the germline V gene are SGHDN and FVKESK. The CDR3 DNA sequence: TGTGCCAGCAGCTTCCTTCTCACCCCAGGGAACACCGGGGAGCTGTTTTTT. It is translated as CASSFLLTPGNTGELFF.

CDR3 coding DNA: TGTGCCAGTAGAATATATACCGGGGCCCAGAACACTGAAGCTTTCTTT. It is translated as CASRIYTGAQNTEAFF. The J gene is TRBJ1-1, the V gene TRBV19; a possible D gene is TRBD1 (5 bases). CDR3 length: 16 residues. Per the germline V gene, CDR1 is LNHDA and CDR2 is SQIVND (reference sequence). V lost 6 bases, J lost 1 base, and 18 bases lay in between.

The chain has TRBV6-5 and TRBJ1-1; 8 bases map to TRBD1. V dropped 6 bases and J dropped 1; count of bases not matched to a gene: 7. The CDR3 extends over 15 amino acids. Germline values: CDR1 MNHEY, CDR2 SVGAGI. CDR3 nucleotide sequence: TGTGCCAGCAGACCCTCAGGGGGCCGGAACACTGAAGCTTTCTTT. It translates to CASRPSGGRNTEAFF.

The V and J genes are TRBV10-1 and TRBJ2-5; D might be TRBD1 or TRBD2, each matching 5 bases. Germline CDR1 is WNHNN and CDR2 is SYGVQD (reference sequence). The CDR3 sequence is 14 residues long. Trimming left V 6 bases short and J 5 bases short, with 16 bases between. The CDR3 nucleotides read TGCGCCAGCAGATCGGGGACCGACGGGGAGACCCAGTACTTC. The encoded protein is CASRSGTDGETQYF.

As concerns this clone: The junction departs from the called germline gene at one end, perhaps through a read error. The rearrangement joins TRBV19 to TRBJ1-4; a weak D match, TRBD1 (6 bases). CDR3 length equals 14 residues. The germline gives CDR1 LNHDA, CDR2 SQIVND (reference sequence). For the CDR3, the DNA is TGTGCCAGTAGTATTACCCGGGACAATCCAAAAGGGCGGTTT. Translation: CASSITRDNPKGRF.

V gene TRBV5-5 combines with J gene TRBJ2-1; 9 positions match TRBD1. Trimming cost V 3 bases and J 13 bases; bases outside gene matches: 2. The CDR3 contains 11 residues. Germline V gene data show CDR1 as SGHKS and CDR2 as YYEKEE (reference sequence). CDR3 in DNA: TGTGCCAGCAGCTGGGACAGGGAACAGTTCTTC. Encoded protein: CASSWDREQFF.

The chain joins TRBV27 to TRBJ2-1; 7 bases line up with TRBD1. CDR1 is MNHEY, CDR2 SMNVEV, per germline (reference sequence). The CDR3 contains 13 residues. The J segment lost 7 bases and the V segment lost 6 bases, leaving 6 bases of the junction unmatched. Here the CDR3 reads CASSPTGLNEQFF. CDR3 coding DNA: TGTGCCAGCAGCCCGACAGGGCTGAATGAGCAGTTCTTC.

The chain combines TRBV11-2 with TRBJ2-2, with 10 bases lining up with TRBD1. The V gene's germline CDR1 is SGHAT and CDR2 FQNNGV. The CDR3 spans 15 residues. The V and J ends lost 9 bases and 5 bases, in that order; junction bases with no gene match: 9. The CDR3 bases are TGTGCCAGGCTGATGACAGGGGGCAGGACCGGGGAGCTGTTTTTT. This translates into CARLMTGGRTGELFF.

The chain has TRBV7-8 and TRBJ1-4, with 9 bases aligning to TRBD1. V was pared by 7 bases and J by 8 bases, with 14 bases of the junction left unmatched. Germline V gene data show CDR1 as SGHVS and CDR2 as FQNEAQ. The CDR3 covers 16 residues. Here the CDR3 reads CASTPTGGLEGEKLFF. The DNA of the CDR3 is TGTGCCAGCACCCCCACAGGGGGCCTCGAGGGCGAAAAACTGTTTTTT.

V usage is TRBV27 and J usage is TRBJ2-7; 8 bases match TRBD1. The CDR3 runs 15 residues. The ends lost 1 base at V and 3 bases at J; junction bases unmatched: 5. From germline, CDR1 is MNHEY and CDR2 SMNVEV (reference sequence). The CDR3 sequence is CASSLFQGALYEQYF. CDR3 DNA sequence: TGTGCCAGCAGTTTATTCCAGGGGGCCCTCTACGAGCAGTACTTC.

For the CDR3, the DNA is TGTGCCAGCACCCTGGGGGGGTCCCCCACTGAAGCTTTCTTT. This sequence encodes CASTLGGSPTEAFF. The genes are TRBV28 and TRBJ1-1; perhaps TRBD1 as D (5 bases). Per the germline V gene, CDR1 is MDHEN and CDR2 is SYDVKM. The CDR3 runs to 14 residues. V lost 7 bases, J lost 4 bases, and 16 bases lay in between.

Turning to this clone: Other DNA sequences within the sample encode an identical CDR3. This chain uses TRBV5-4 with TRBJ2-7, with D perhaps matching TRBD1 (6 bases). Germline values: CDR1 SGHNT, CDR2 YYREEE (reference sequence). Trimming removed 0 bases at V and 0 bases at J, with 10 bases between. The CDR3 loop spans 15 amino acids. The CDR3 region has the DNA TGTGCCAGCAGCTTGGGGACAGTACCCTCCTACGAGCAGTACTTC. Translated, it gives CASSLGTVPSYEQYF.

The rearrangement joins TRBV28 to TRBJ2-5; D uncertain. The end of the DNA is better explained by TRBJ2-7, so the J call may be wrong. Germline lookup yields CDR1 MDHEN and CDR2 SYDVKM. This CDR3 is 14 amino acids long. CDR3 bases: TGTGCCAGCAGTTTTACAGCCTCCTCCTACGAGCAGTACTTC. Encoded protein: CASSFTASSYEQYF.

The V gene is TRBV4-1, the J gene TRBJ2-2; D unresolved. Germline V gene sequence: CDR1 MGHRA, CDR2 YSYEKL. The CDR3 is 15 residues long. Trimming cost V 1 base and J 6 bases, with 12 bases left between them. The CDR3, as DNA: TGCGCCAGCAGCCAAGCTATTATTGCGTCCGGGGAGCTGTTTTTT. Its translation: CASSQAIIASGELFF.

This clone has only a few counts. This rearrangement joins TRBV5-4 to TRBJ1-1; D is perhaps TRBD1 (6 bases). Between the trimmed V and J ends, which lost 5 bases and 6 bases, there was a span of 8 bases. The CDR3 has 11 amino acids. The germline V gene encodes CDR1 SGHNT and CDR2 YYREEE (reference sequence). CDR3 loop: CASRGQSEAFF. The CDR3 DNA is TGTGCCAGCAGGGGACAATCTGAAGCTTTCTTT.

This chain uses TRBV7-9 with TRBJ2-7; 9 bases are shared with TRBD1. From germline, CDR1 is SEHNR and CDR2 FQNEAQ (reference sequence). The V and J ends lost 4 bases and 7 bases, in that order; junction bases with no gene match: 14. The CDR3 runs 16 residues. CDR3 nucleotides: TGTGCCAGCAGCTCCAACAGGGGGCCCGACAGTGGGGAGCAGTACTTC. Residues: CASSSNRGPDSGEQYF.

The rearrangement links TRBV6-6 to TRBJ1-1; no reliable D call. Germline loops: CDR1 MNHNY, CDR2 SVGAGI (reference sequence). Trimming removed 10 bases from V and 0 bases from J, with 15 bases in between. The CDR3 is 14 residues long. Here the CDR3 reads CAIKSLDLNTEAFF. CDR3 sequence (DNA): TGTGCCATCAAGTCCCTGGACCTGAACACTGAAGCTTTCTTT.

The rearrangement uses TRBV27 and TRBJ2-3; TRBD1 matches at 7 bases. In germline, CDR1 is MNHEY, CDR2 SMNVEV (reference sequence). After removal of 2 bases from V and 0 bases from J, the junction contained 5 bases not matched to a gene. This CDR3 is 16 amino acids long. The CDR3 sequence is CASSLGAGGSTDTQYF. The CDR3 DNA reads TGTGCCAGCAGTTTAGGGGCAGGGGGTAGCACAGATACGCAGTATTTT.

V usage is TRBV11-2 and J usage is TRBJ2-2; D perhaps matches TRBD2 (5 bases). This CDR3 is 13 amino acids long. Per germline, CDR1 SGHAT and CDR2 FQNNGV. Deletions cut 5 bases from V and 6 bases from J, with 10 bases between. The CDR3 here is CASSLTSPGELFF. The DNA for the CDR3 is TGTGCCAGCAGCCTTACTAGTCCCGGGGAGCTGTTTTTT.

This chain links TRBV15 with TRBJ2-5; 8 bases fit TRBD2. The germline gives CDR1 LNHNV, CDR2 YYDKDF (reference sequence). The CDR3 is made up of 18 amino acids. Losses at the gene ends were 1 base for V and 4 bases for J; bases not matched to a gene: 14. The CDR3 region is CATSRGSTVAGLGETQYF. In DNA, the CDR3 is TGTGCCACCAGCAGAGGTTCCACCGTAGCGGGATTGGGAGAGACCCAGTACTTC.

This clone was observed a single time. The identical CDR3 is also encoded by other nucleotide sequences in the sample. This sequence joins TRBV11-2 and TRBJ1-1; possible D gene TRBD1, 6 bases. This CDR3 region has 13 residues. V lost 5 bases, J lost 4 bases, and 11 bases lay in between. Germline V lookup: CDR1 SGHAT, CDR2 FQNNGV. CDR3 nucleotides: TGTGCCAGCAGCATCCGAGGGGGCACTGAAGCTTTCTTT. Translation: CASSIRGGTEAFF.

The V and J genes are TRBV4-1 and TRBJ2-7; TRBD1 matches at 7 bases. The germline V gene has CDR1 MGHRA and CDR2 YSYEKL. This CDR3 is 14 amino acids long. J was trimmed by 2 bases and V by 4 bases; bases with no gene match: 5. The CDR3 loop reads CASSPAQGAYEQYF. Written as DNA, the CDR3 is TGCGCCAGCAGCCCTGCCCAGGGGGCCTACGAGCAGTACTTC.

This clone is a singleton in its sample. The V and J genes are TRBV21-1 and TRBJ1-4; TRBD1, as called in the table, went unchecked against the DNA. TRBV21-1 is classified as a pseudogene. This CDR3 is 16 amino acids long. The CDR3 loop is CASSKALNRGREKLFF. CDR3 coding DNA: TGTGCCAGCAGCAAGGCCCTAAACAGGGGGCGGGAAAAACTGTTTTTT.

The V and J genes are TRBV7-2 and TRBJ2-7, with D hard to call. This CDR3 spans 13 amino acids. In germline, CDR1 is SGHTA, CDR2 FQGNSA. V was shortened by 2 bases and J by 2 bases, with 7 bases between the two germline ends. The CDR3 reads CASSLFLTYEQYF. DNA of the CDR3: TGTGCCAGCAGCTTATTCCTAACCTACGAGCAGTACTTC. Combining the CDR3 with reference TRBV7-2 and TRBJ2-7 gives the whole variable domain GAGVSQSPSNKVTEKGKDVELRCDPISGHTALYWYRQSLGQGLEFLIYFQGNSAPDKSGLPSDRFSAERTGGSVSTLTIQRTQQEDSAVYLCASSLFLTYEQYFGPGTRLTVT.

The chain uses TRBV4-1 and TRBJ1-1; 7 bases align to TRBD1. With V trimmed by 6 bases and J by 0 bases, 4 bases remained unmatched. Germline V gene lookup returns CDR1 MGHRA and CDR2 YSYEKL. This CDR3 has 14 residues. The DNA for the CDR3 is TGCGCCAGCAGTCCGGGACAGATGAACACTGAAGCTTTCTTT. Amino acid sequence: CASSPGQMNTEAFF.

The rearrangement joins TRBV5-6 to TRBJ2-3; D unclear. The V end was cut by 4 bases, the J end by 0 bases, with 15 bases between. The CDR3 has 16 amino acids. Germline CDR1 SGHDT, CDR2 YYEEEE. The CDR3 DNA sequence: TGTGCCAGCAGCGGATCTATGGCGCTTAGCACAGATACGCAGTATTTT. Encoded protein: CASSGSMALSTDTQYF.